The 6 T cell receptor beta chains presented below share a single source sample, sequenced in a study of shared clonotypes between healthy human individuals. Measured with immunoSEQ multiplex PCR; TCRdb has only the in-frame clones, and not every one. The sample lists roughly 550,000 clones, nearly 97% occurring once. CD45RO negativity and positive selection for CCR7 defined naive CD8 cells, a population that excluded terminally differentiated effector memory CD45RA+ cells. The sample was naive CD8+ T cells sorted from blood. These receptors came from a woman aged 25 to 39 in good health.

The chain couples TRBV7-9 to TRBJ1-4; D gene uncertain. Deletions cut 6 bases from V and 8 bases from J, with 16 bases between. The CDR3 runs 14 residues. Germline V gene data show CDR1 as SEHNR and CDR2 as FQNEAQ (reference sequence). This CDR3 is CASSFTDAEEKLFF. The CDR3 DNA is TGTGCCAGCAGTTTTACGGACGCTGAGGAAAAACTGTTTTTT.

This clone was detected a few times. In the same sample, other DNA sequences code for this CDR3. CDR3 sequence reads: CASSVSWGNTEAFF. The DNA of the CDR3 is TGTGCCAGCAGCGTATCTTGGGGGAACACTGAAGCTTTCTTT. The rearrangement uses TRBV9 and TRBJ1-1; D gene unclear. Trimming stripped 1 base from V and 1 base from J, with 8 bases between. The CDR3 contains 14 residues. Germline CDR1 and CDR2: SGDLS and YYNGEE. Full variable domain (missing parts from reference TRBV9 and TRBJ1-1): DSGVTQTPKHLITATGQRVTLRCSPRSGDLSVYWYQQSLDQGLQFLIQYYNGEERAKGNILERFSAQQFPDLHSELNLSSLELGDSALYFCASSVSWGNTEAFFGQGTRLTVV.

The J gene is TRBJ2-7, the V gene TRBV2, with TRBD2 as a possible D gene (6 bases). The CDR3 runs 14 residues. Germline assignment: CDR1 SNHLY and CDR2 FYNNEI. The V end was cut by 3 bases, the J end by 4 bases, with 13 bases between. The CDR3 protein is CASSEGLALYEQYF. CDR3 sequence (DNA): TGTGCCAGCAGTGAGGGGCTAGCGCTGTACGAGCAGTACTTC.

This chain links TRBV5-1 with TRBJ2-3, with 16 bases aligning to TRBD2. This CDR3 contains 18 residues. J gave up 3 bases and V 4 bases, and 8 bases lay outside the gene matches. Per the germline V gene, CDR1 is SGHRS and CDR2 is YFSETQ. The CDR3 region is CASSDGTSGRARTDTQYF. CDR3 in DNA: TGCGCCAGCAGCGACGGGACTAGCGGGAGGGCTCGTACAGATACGCAGTATTTT.

V gene TRBV27 combines with J gene TRBJ2-7, with 7 bases identical to TRBD1. Germline CDR1 is MNHEY and CDR2 is SMNVEV (reference sequence). Trimming at V came to 5 bases and at J to 2 bases, leaving 21 bases not matched to a gene. The CDR3 totals 19 residues. The CDR3 protein is CASSPLAGTVFLGTYEQYF. The CDR3 DNA is TGTGCCAGCAGTCCTCTCGCCGGGACAGTATTCTTAGGCACCTACGAGCAGTACTTC.

V usage is TRBV5-1 and J usage is TRBJ2-7; TRBD2 matches at 11 bases. The V and J ends lost 4 bases and 3 bases, in that order; junction bases with no gene match: 9. Per germline, CDR1 SGHRS and CDR2 YFSETQ. CDR3 length equals 16 residues. The CDR3, as DNA: TGCGCCAGCAGCGGACCCGGGACTAGCGGAAACTACGAGCAGTACTTC. The encoded protein is CASSGPGTSGNYEQYF.